Listed below are T cell receptor beta chains from one sample, sequenced in a study of blood T cell repertoires in COVID-19. Sequencing was performed with immunoSEQ multiplex PCR; in TCRdb, only in-frame clones are kept and a portion is missing. Of hundreds of thousands of clones in the sample, roughly 86% were seen once. Material for sequencing was peripheral blood. The receptors originated from a man aged 70 or older with acute or convalescent COVID-19. Each CDR3 is given with its conserved first and last residue.

J gene: TRBJ1-1
CDR3 length: 14
V gene: TRBV5-1
CDR3 protein: CASSPRQRNTEAFF

J gene: TRBJ2-1
CDR3 length: 14
V gene: TRBV7-2
CDR3 protein: CASSLALLAAEQFF

J gene: TRBJ2-1
CDR3 length: 17
V gene: TRBV2
CDR3 protein: CASSVVLAGYAVDEQFF

J gene: TRBJ2-2
CDR3 length: 15
V gene: TRBV11-3
CDR3 protein: CASSTQGQGTGELFF

J gene: TRBJ2-1
CDR3 length: 14
V gene: TRBV15
CDR3 protein: CATSRDRSYNEQFF

J gene: TRBJ2-2
CDR3 length: 14
V gene: TRBV7-2
CDR3 protein: CASSSLANTGELFF

J gene: TRBJ1-5
CDR3 length: 16
V gene: TRBV15
CDR3 protein: CATSEPGQGVNQPQHF

J gene: TRBJ2-5
CDR3 length: 15
V gene: TRBV19
CDR3 protein: CASKGLALGSETQYF

J gene: TRBJ2-7
CDR3 length: 13
V gene: TRBV10-3
CDR3 protein: CATQGLSTYEQYF

J gene: TRBJ1-2
CDR3 length: 14
V gene: TRBV18
CDR3 protein: CASSQGQGGYGYTF

J gene: TRBJ2-2
CDR3 length: 16
V gene: TRBV6-6
CDR3 protein: CASSSRQTTNTGELFF

J gene: TRBJ1-4
CDR3 length: 16
V gene: TRBV28
CDR3 protein: CASSSPRGQGNEKLFF

J gene: TRBJ1-5
CDR3 length: 14
V gene: TRBV6-5
CDR3 protein: CASRETGLGQPQHF

J gene: TRBJ1-6
CDR3 length: 13
V gene: TRBV11-2
CDR3 protein: CASGTGQLSPLHF

J gene: TRBJ2-2
CDR3 length: 16
V gene: TRBV7-8
CDR3 protein: CASSLSGGTNTGELFF

J gene: TRBJ1-5
CDR3 length: 14
V gene: TRBV10-1
CDR3 protein: CASSESGLGQPQHF

J gene: TRBJ1-4
CDR3 length: 16
V gene: TRBV14
CDR3 protein: CASSQGNRGPDEKLFF

J gene: TRBJ2-1
CDR3 length: 15
V gene: TRBV6-2/TRBV6-3
CDR3 protein: CASSYPGTGNAEQFF

J gene: TRBJ2-7
CDR3 length: 11
V gene: TRBV5-4
CDR3 protein: CASSSQSEQYF

J gene: TRBJ1-3
CDR3 length: 15
V gene: TRBV18
CDR3 protein: CASSPGQTSGNTIYF

J gene: TRBJ2-5
CDR3 length: 15
V gene: TRBV7-9
CDR3 protein: CASSFSRGGLETQYF

J gene: TRBJ1-6
CDR3 length: 15
V gene: TRBV7-2
CDR3 protein: CASSGTRRPNSPLHF

J gene: TRBJ2-7
CDR3 length: 14
V gene: TRBV28
CDR3 protein: CASSPGGQDGEQYF

J gene: TRBJ2-5
CDR3 length: 18
V gene: TRBV24-1
CDR3 protein: CATSDPTSGEPHQETQYF

J gene: TRBJ1-6
CDR3 length: 13
V gene: TRBV7-9
CDR3 protein: CASSLTRDSPLHF

J gene: TRBJ1-2
CDR3 length: 14
V gene: TRBV13
CDR3 protein: CASSSRDRGHGYTF

J gene: TRBJ1-2
CDR3 length: 15
V gene: TRBV6-1
CDR3 protein: CASSESYGSPTGYTF

J gene: TRBJ2-1
CDR3 length: 13
V gene: TRBV9
CDR3 protein: CASSVDTYNEQFF

J gene: TRBJ2-1
CDR3 length: 16
V gene: TRBV6-6
CDR3 protein: CASSLPSRGGTPEQFF

J gene: TRBJ1-2
CDR3 length: 13
V gene: TRBV28
CDR3 protein: CASSPIRGSGYTF

J gene: TRBJ2-2
CDR3 length: 15
V gene: TRBV18
CDR3 protein: CASLIGQGDTGELFF

J gene: TRBJ2-7
CDR3 length: 14
V gene: TRBV28
CDR3 protein: CASSLERSTYEQYF

J gene: TRBJ1-2
CDR3 length: 14
V gene: TRBV7-8
CDR3 protein: CASSLGTVNYGYTF

J gene: TRBJ2-7
CDR3 length: 15
V gene: TRBV5-1
CDR3 protein: CASSLAPEGSYEQYF

J gene: TRBJ2-7
CDR3 length: 13
V gene: TRBV19
CDR3 protein: CASSIASREQQYF

J gene: TRBJ2-7
CDR3 length: 15
V gene: TRBV7-2
CDR3 protein: CASSLVPAGGSGQYF

J gene: TRBJ2-5
CDR3 length: 14
V gene: TRBV29-1
CDR3 protein: CSVDLAGVRETQYF

J gene: TRBJ2-1
CDR3 length: 15
V gene: TRBV7-3
CDR3 protein: CASSLGTGGQGEQFF

J gene: TRBJ1-2
CDR3 length: 14
V gene: TRBV7-2
CDR3 protein: CASSLATANYGYTF

J gene: TRBJ2-1
CDR3 length: 14
V gene: TRBV27
CDR3 protein: CASSLSLAYNEQFF

J gene: TRBJ2-2
CDR3 length: 16
V gene: TRBV4-1
CDR3 protein: CASSQGTRLTPGELFF

J gene: TRBJ1-2
CDR3 length: 16
V gene: TRBV4-2
CDR3 protein: CASSQSLGTEYYGYTF

J gene: TRBJ1-3
CDR3 length: 14
V gene: TRBV11-2
CDR3 protein: CASSPTGSGNTIYF

J gene: TRBJ1-2
CDR3 length: 15
V gene: TRBV18
CDR3 protein: CASSRLQGARYGYTF

J gene: TRBJ2-3
CDR3 length: 15
V gene: TRBV6-5
CDR3 protein: CASRSGGRSTDTQYF

J gene: TRBJ1-5
CDR3 length: 12
V gene: TRBV2
CDR3 protein: CASSDTQGSQHF

J gene: TRBJ2-1
CDR3 length: 14
V gene: TRBV10-3
CDR3 protein: CAISASAGSGEQFF

J gene: TRBJ1-2
CDR3 length: 18
V gene: TRBV6-2/TRBV6-3
CDR3 protein: CASSYSRGTWTENYGYTF

J gene: TRBJ1-2
CDR3 length: 13
V gene: TRBV6-5
CDR3 protein: CASSRQGNYGYTF

J gene: TRBJ2-3
CDR3 length: 16
V gene: TRBV11-3
CDR3 protein: CASRALAGRSTDTQYF

J gene: TRBJ2-3
CDR3 length: 12
V gene: TRBV5-1
CDR3 protein: CASSERGDTQYF

J gene: TRBJ2-7
CDR3 length: 14
V gene: TRBV28
CDR3 protein: CASTLARTGGKQYF

J gene: TRBJ1-4
CDR3 length: 11
V gene: TRBV7-9
CDR3 protein: CASSPRGKLFF

J gene: TRBJ2-2
CDR3 length: 15
V gene: TRBV7-2
CDR3 protein: CASSPGGAGGGELFF

J gene: TRBJ1-2
CDR3 length: 12
V gene: TRBV29-1
CDR3 protein: CSATGTDVGYTF

J gene: TRBJ2-2
CDR3 length: 16
V gene: TRBV5-1
CDR3 protein: CASSEPGQGNTGELFF

J gene: TRBJ1-1
CDR3 length: 14
V gene: TRBV5-1
CDR3 protein: CASSPTGVNTEAFF

J gene: TRBJ1-2
CDR3 length: 18
V gene: TRBV21-1
CDR3 protein: CASSKFGTGTGFFHGYTF

J gene: TRBJ2-3
CDR3 length: 15
V gene: TRBV24-1
CDR3 protein: CATSGPGQGTDTQYF

J gene: TRBJ2-1
CDR3 length: 13
V gene: TRBV28
CDR3 protein: CAIRDRGFQEQFF